One sample yielded the 9 T cell receptor beta chains listed below, sequenced in a study of blood T cell repertoires in COVID-19. TCRdb's table, derived via immunoSEQ multiplex PCR, lists solely in-frame clones and lacks some. The data show about 180,000 clones, around 90% seen once. The sample taken for sequencing was PBMCs or T cells enriched from blood (not recorded which). The receptors come from a woman between 18 and 29 years old who had recovered from COVID-19.

The chain carries TRBV2 and TRBJ2-7; 8 bases line up with TRBD1. Per germline, CDR1 SNHLY and CDR2 FYNNEI. Losses at the gene ends were 2 bases for V and 2 bases for J; bases not matched to a gene: 11. The CDR3 consists of 17 residues. The CDR3 sequence is CASSERTGLTLTYEQYF. Here the CDR3 DNA reads TGTGCCAGCAGTGAAAGGACAGGGTTAACTCTTACCTACGAGCAGTACTTC.

This chain connects TRBV4-1 to TRBJ2-5; D perhaps matches TRBD2 (5 bases). Germline V gene lookup returns CDR1 MGHRA and CDR2 YSYEKL. The CDR3 runs to 14 residues. Trimming cost V 0 bases and J 9 bases, with 14 bases left between them. The CDR3 sequence is CASSQEPIEEAQYF. In DNA form, the CDR3 reads TGCGCCAGCAGCCAAGAACCCATTGAGGAGGCCCAGTACTTC.

The V and J genes are TRBV7-3 and TRBJ2-7; TRBD1 matches 7 bases. Germline V gene sequence: CDR1 SGHTA, CDR2 FQGTGA. The CDR3 covers 16 residues. The V segment lost 5 bases and the J segment 6 bases; nucleotides outside the gene matches: 16. CDR3 region: CASSRSATGTLSEQYF. DNA of the CDR3: TGTGCCAGCAGCCGTTCGGCGACAGGGACCTTAAGCGAGCAGTACTTC.

The chain joins TRBV20-1 to TRBJ2-7; 7 bases map to TRBD1. V shed 5 bases, J shed 6 bases, and the junction held 4 bases outside the gene matches. The CDR3 has 11 amino acids. Germline V gene lookup returns CDR1 DFQATT and CDR2 SNEGSKA (reference sequence). For the CDR3, the DNA is TGCAGTGCTGTGAACAGGGGCGAGCAGTACTTC. It yields the protein CSAVNRGEQYF.

This rearrangement joins TRBV28 to TRBJ2-1; 8 bases match TRBD2. Looked up from germline, CDR1 is MDHEN and CDR2 is SYDVKM. The length of the CDR3 is 15 residues. V dropped 7 bases and J dropped 7; count of bases not matched to a gene: 12. The chain's CDR3 is CASKGGTRSYNEQFF. The CDR3 DNA sequence: TGTGCCAGCAAAGGGGGGACTAGGAGTTATAATGAGCAGTTCTTC.

The rearrangement uses TRBV5-5 and TRBJ2-7, with TRBD1 matching 11 bases. V dropped 0 bases and J dropped 6; count of bases not matched to a gene: 5. The germline CDR1 and CDR2 sequences are SGHKS and YYEKEE (reference sequence). CDR3 length equals 15 residues. CDR3 sequence (DNA): TGTGCCAGCAGCTTGGTCTCCGGGACAGGGGGCGAGCAGTACTTC. Amino acids: CASSLVSGTGGEQYF. The full variable domain, with the rest looked up from reference TRBV5-5 and TRBJ2-7, is DAGVTQSPTHLIKTRGQQVTLRCSPISGHKSVSWYQQVLGQGPQFIFQYYEKEERGRGNFPDRFSARQFPNYSSELNVNALLLGDSALYLCASSLVSGTGGEQYFGPGTRLTVT.

The chain uses TRBV30 and TRBJ2-7; 9 bases are shared with TRBD2. The germline CDR1 and CDR2 sequences are GTSNPN and SVGIG (reference sequence). After removal of 1 base from V and 3 bases from J, the junction contained 19 bases not matched to a gene. The CDR3 length is 19 residues. The CDR3 region is CAWSAFLGDLLAGHYEQYF. The DNA of the CDR3 is TGTGCCTGGAGTGCCTTTCTGGGGGACCTACTAGCGGGCCACTACGAGCAGTACTTC.

This clone was seen more than once but under ten times. The rearrangement links TRBV27 to TRBJ1-1, with D possibly matching TRBD1 (5 bases). Trimming left V 5 bases short and J 4 bases short, with 11 bases between. This CDR3 spans 13 amino acids. The germline V gene encodes CDR1 MNHEY and CDR2 SMNVEV (reference sequence). CDR3 sequence reads: CASSLGTFTEAFF. CDR3 DNA sequence: TGTGCCAGCAGTCTCGGGACTTTCACTGAAGCTTTCTTT.

The rearrangement joins TRBV30 to TRBJ2-5, with 8 bases that match TRBD2. The CDR3 covers 13 residues. The ends lost 0 bases at V and 3 bases at J; junction bases unmatched: 0. From germline, CDR1 is GTSNPN and CDR2 SVGIG (reference sequence). The CDR3 protein is CAWSVAGEETQYF. The CDR3 DNA follows: TGTGCCTGGAGTGTAGCGGGAGAAGAGACCCAGTACTTC.